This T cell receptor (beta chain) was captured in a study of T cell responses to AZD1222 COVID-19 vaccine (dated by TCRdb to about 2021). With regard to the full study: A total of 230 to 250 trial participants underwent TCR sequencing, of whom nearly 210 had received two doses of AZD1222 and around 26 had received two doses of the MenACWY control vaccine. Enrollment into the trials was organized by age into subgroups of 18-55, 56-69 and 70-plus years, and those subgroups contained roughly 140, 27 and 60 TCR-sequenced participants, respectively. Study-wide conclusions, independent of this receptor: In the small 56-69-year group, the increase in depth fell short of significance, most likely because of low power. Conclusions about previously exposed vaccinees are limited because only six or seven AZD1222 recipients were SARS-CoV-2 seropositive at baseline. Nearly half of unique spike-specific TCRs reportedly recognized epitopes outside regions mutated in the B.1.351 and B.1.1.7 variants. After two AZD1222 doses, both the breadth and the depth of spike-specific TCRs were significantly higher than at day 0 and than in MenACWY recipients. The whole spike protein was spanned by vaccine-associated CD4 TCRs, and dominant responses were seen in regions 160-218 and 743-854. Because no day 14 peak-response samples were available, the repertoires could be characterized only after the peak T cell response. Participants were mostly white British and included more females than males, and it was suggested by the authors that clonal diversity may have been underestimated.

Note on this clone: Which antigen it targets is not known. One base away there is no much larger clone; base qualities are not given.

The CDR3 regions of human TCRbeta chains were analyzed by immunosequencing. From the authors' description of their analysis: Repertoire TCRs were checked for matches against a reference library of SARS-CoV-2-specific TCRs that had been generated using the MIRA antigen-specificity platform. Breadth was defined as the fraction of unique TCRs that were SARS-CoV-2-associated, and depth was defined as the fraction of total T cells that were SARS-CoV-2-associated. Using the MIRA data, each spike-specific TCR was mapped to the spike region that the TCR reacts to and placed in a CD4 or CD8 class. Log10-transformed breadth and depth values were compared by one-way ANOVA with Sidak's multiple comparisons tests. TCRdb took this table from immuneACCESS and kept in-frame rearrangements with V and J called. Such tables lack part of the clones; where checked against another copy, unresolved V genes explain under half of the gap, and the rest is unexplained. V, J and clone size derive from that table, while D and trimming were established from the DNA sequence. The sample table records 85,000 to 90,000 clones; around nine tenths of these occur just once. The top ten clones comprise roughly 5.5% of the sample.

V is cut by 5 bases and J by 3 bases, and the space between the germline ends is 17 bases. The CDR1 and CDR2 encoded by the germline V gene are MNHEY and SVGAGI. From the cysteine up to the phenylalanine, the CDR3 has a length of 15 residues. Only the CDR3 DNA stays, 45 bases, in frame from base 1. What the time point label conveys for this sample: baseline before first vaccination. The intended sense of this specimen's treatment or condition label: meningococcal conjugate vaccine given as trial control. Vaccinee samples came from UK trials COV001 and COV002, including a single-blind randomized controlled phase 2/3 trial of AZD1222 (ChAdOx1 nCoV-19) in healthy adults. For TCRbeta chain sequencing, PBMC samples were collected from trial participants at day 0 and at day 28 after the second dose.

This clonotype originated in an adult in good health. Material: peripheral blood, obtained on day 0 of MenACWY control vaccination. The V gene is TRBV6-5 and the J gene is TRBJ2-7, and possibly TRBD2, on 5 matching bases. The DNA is TGTGCCAGCAGTCGTCCGGGATCCATCCACTACGAGCAGTACTTC. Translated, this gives CASSRPGSIHYEQYF.